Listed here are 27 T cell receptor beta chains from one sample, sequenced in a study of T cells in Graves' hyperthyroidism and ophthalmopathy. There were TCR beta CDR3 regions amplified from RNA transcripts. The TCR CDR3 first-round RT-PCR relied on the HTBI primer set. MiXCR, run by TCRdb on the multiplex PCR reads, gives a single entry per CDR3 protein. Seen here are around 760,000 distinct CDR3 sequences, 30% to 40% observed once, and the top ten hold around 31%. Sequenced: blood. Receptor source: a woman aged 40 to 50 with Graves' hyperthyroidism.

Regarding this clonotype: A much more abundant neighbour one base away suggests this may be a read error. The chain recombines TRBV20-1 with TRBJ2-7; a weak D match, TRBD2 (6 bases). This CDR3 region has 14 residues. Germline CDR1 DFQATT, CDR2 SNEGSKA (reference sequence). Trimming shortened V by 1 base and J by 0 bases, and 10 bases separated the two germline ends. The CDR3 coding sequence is TGCAGTGCTAGAGGGGACTCGAGCTCCTACGAGCAGTACTTC. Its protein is CSARGDSSSYEQYF.

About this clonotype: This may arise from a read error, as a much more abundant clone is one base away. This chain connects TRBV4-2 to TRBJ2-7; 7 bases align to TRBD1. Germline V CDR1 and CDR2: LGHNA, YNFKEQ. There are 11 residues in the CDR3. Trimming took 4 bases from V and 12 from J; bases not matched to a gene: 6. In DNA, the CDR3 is TGTGCCAGCAGCCCCACAGGGGATCGGTACTTC. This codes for CASSPTGDRYF.

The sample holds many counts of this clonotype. Written as DNA, the CDR3 is TGTGCCAGCAGCTTTGAAGAGGAAGCTTTCTTT. Its protein product is CASSFEEEAFF. V gene TRBV7-4 combines with J gene TRBJ1-1, with D hard to call. Germline V CDR1 and CDR2: SGHVT, SQSDAQ. The CDR3 contains 11 residues. Trimming removed 3 bases at V and 8 bases at J, with 7 bases between.

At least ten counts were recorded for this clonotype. CDR3 protein: CATSDDGSSYEQYF. The CDR3 DNA reads as TGTGCCACCAGTGATGACGGGAGCTCCTACGAGCAGTACTTC. The chain combines TRBV24-1 with TRBJ2-7, with D perhaps TRBD2 (6 bases). Germline lookup yields CDR1 KGHDR and CDR2 SFDVKD. Trimming removed 3 bases at V and 0 bases at J, with 8 bases between. This CDR3 is 14 amino acids long.

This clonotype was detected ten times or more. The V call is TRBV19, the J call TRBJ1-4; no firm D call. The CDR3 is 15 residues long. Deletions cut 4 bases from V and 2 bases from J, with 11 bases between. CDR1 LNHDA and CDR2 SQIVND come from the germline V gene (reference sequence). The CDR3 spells CASSKRSATNEKLFF. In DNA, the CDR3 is TGTGCCAGTAGTAAGCGATCGGCTACTAATGAAAAACTGTTTTTT.

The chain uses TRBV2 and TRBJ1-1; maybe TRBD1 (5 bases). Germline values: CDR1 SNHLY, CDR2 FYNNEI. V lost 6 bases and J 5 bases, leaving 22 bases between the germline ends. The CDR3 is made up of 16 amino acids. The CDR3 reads CASSLEPGRAGTEAFF. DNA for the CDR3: TGTGCCAGCAGCTTAGAACCCGGCAGGGCTGGAACTGAAGCTTTCTTT.

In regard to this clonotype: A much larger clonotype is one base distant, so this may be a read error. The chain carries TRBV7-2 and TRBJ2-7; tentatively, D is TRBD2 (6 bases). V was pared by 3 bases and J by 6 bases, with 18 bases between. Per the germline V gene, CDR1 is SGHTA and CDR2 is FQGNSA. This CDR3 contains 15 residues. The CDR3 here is CASSFTGTDHCEQYF. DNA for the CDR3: TGTGCCAGCAGCTTTACCGGGACTGATCACTGCGAGCAGTACTTC. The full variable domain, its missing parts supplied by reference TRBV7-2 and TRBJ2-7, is GAGVSQSPSNKVTEKGKDVELRCDPISGHTALYWYRQSLGQGLEFLIYFQGNSAPDKSGLPSDRFSAERTGGSVSTLTIQRTQQEDSAVYLCASSFTGTDHCEQYFGPGTRLTVT.

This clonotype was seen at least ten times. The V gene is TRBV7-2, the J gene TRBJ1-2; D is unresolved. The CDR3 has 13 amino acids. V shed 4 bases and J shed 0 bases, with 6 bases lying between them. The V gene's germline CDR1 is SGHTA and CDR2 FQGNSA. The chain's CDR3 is CASSWEANYGYTF. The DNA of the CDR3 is TGTGCCAGCAGCTGGGAAGCTAACTATGGCTACACCTTC.

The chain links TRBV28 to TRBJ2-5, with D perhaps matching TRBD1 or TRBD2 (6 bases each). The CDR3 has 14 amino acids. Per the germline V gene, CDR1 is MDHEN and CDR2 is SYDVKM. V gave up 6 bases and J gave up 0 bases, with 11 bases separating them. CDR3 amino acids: CASSDRGDQETQYF. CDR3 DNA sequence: TGTGCCAGCAGCGATAGGGGGGACCAAGAGACCCAGTACTTC.

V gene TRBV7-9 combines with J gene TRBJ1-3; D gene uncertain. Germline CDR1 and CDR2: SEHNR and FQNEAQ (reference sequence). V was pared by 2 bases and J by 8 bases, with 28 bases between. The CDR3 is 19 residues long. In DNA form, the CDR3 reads TGTGCCAGCAGCTTAATGGTACTGGGGAGGACGGAATTCCGGCACACCATATATTTT. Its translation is CASSLMVLGRTEFRHTIYF.

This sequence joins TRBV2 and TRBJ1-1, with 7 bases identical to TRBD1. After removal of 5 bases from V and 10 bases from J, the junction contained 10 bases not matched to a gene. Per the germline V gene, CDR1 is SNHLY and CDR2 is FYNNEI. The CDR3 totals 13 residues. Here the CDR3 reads CASSLFEGALAFF. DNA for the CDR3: TGTGCCAGCAGTTTATTTGAGGGGGCGCTAGCTTTCTTT.

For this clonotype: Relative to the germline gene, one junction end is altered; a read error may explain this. The CDR3 DNA reads as TGTGTCAGCAGCTTAGTCGTCTGGAAAGAGACCCAGTACTTC. Amino acid sequence: CVSSLVVWKETQYF. The chain carries TRBV11-2 and TRBJ2-5; D is uncertain. The germline V gene has CDR1 SGHAT and CDR2 FQNNGV. The CDR3 has 14 residues.

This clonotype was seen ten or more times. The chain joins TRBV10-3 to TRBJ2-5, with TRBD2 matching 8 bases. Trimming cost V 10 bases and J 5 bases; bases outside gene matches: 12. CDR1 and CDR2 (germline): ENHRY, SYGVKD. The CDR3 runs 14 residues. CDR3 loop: CATTKAGVGETQYF. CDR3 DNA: TGTGCCACAACTAAAGCGGGAGTAGGGGAGACCCAGTACTTC.

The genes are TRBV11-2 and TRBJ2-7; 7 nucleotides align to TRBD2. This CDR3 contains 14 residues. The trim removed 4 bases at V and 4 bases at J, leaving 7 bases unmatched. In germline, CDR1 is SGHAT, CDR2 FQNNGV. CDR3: CASSSAGVSYEQYF. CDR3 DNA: TGTGCCAGCAGCTCTGCGGGAGTGTCGTACGAGCAGTACTTC.

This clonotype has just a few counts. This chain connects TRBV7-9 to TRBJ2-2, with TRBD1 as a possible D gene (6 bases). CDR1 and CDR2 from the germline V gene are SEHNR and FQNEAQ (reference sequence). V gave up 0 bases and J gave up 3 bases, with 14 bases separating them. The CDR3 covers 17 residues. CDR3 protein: CASSLAYREVDTGELFF. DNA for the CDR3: TGTGCCAGCAGCTTAGCGTACAGGGAAGTCGACACCGGGGAGCTGTTTTTT.

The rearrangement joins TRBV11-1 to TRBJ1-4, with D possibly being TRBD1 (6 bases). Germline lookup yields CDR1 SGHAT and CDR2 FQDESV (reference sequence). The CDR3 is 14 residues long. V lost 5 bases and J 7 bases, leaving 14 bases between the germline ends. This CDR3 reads CASSRGGTSEKLFF. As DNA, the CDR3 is TGTGCCAGCAGCCGAGGGGGAACGTCTGAAAAACTGTTTTTT.

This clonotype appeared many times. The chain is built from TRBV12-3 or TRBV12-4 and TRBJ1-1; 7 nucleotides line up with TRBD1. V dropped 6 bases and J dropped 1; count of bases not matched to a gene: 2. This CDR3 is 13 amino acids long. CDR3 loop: CASRGQTNTEAFF. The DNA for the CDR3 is TGTGCCAGCAGGGGACAGACGAACACTGAAGCTTTCTTT.

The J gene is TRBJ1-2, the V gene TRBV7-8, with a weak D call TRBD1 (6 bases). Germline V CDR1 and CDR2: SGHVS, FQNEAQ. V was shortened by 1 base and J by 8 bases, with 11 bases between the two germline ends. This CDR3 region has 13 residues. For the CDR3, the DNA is TGTGCCAGCAGCTTAGGAGGGGGGAAGGGCTACACCTTC. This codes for CASSLGGGKGYTF.

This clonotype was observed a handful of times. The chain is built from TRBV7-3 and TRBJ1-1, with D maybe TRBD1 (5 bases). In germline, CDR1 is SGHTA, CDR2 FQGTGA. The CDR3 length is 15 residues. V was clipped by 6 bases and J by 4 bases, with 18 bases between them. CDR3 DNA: TGTGCCAGCAGAATCAGGGTGATTGTGGGCACTGAAGCTTTCTTT. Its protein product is CASRIRVIVGTEAFF.

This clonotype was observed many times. The CDR3 sequence is CASSEYVAGGSEQYF. As DNA, the CDR3 is TGTGCCAGCAGTGAATATGTAGCGGGAGGGAGCGAGCAGTACTTC. The chain is built from TRBV25-1 and TRBJ2-7, with 11 positions matching TRBD2. The germline V gene encodes CDR1 MGHDK and CDR2 SYGVNS. After removal of 0 bases from V and 6 bases from J, the junction contained 4 bases not matched to a gene. This CDR3 is 15 amino acids long.

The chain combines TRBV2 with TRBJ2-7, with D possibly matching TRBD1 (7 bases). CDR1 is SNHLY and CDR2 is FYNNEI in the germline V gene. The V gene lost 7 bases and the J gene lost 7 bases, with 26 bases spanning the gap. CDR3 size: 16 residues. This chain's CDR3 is CASMVEGALDVREQYF. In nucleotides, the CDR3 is TGTGCCAGCATGGTGGAGGGGGCCCTCGACGTGAGGGAGCAGTACTTC.

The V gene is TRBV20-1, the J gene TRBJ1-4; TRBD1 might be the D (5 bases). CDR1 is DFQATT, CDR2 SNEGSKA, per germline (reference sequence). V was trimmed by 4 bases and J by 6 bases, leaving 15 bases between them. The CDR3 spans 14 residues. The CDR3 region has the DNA TGCAGTGCTACCAGGGATGGTATTGATGAAAAACTGTTTTTT. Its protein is CSATRDGIDEKLFF.

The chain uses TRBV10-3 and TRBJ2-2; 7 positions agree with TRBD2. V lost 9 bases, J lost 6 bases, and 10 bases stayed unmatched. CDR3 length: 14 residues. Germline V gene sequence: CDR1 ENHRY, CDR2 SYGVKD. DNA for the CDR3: TGTGCCATGGGGGGAGCGGGAAACGCCGGGGAGCTGTTTTTT. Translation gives CAMGGAGNAGELFF.

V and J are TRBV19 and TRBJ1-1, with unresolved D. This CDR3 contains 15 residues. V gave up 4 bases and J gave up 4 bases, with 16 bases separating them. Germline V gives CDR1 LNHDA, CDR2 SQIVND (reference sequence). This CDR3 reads CASSKGWEGVTEAFF. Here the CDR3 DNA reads TGTGCCAGTAGTAAGGGATGGGAGGGAGTCACTGAAGCTTTCTTT. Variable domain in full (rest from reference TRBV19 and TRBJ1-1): DGGITQSPKYLFRKEGQNVTLSCEQNLNHDAMYWYRQDPGQGLRLIYYSQIVNDFQKGDIAEGYSVSREKKESFPLTVTSAQKNPTAFYLCASSKGWEGVTEAFFGQGTRLTVV.

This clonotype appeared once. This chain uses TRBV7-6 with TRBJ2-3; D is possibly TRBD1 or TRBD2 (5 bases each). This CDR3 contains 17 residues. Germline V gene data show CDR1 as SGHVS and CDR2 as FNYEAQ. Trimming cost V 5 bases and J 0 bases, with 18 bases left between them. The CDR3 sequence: CASSPGTARGSTDTQYF. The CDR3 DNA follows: TGTGCCAGCAGCCCCGGGACCGCTAGAGGTAGCACAGATACGCAGTATTTT.

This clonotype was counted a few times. The CDR3 reads CASSRSLQETQYF. CDR3 DNA: TGTGCCAGCAGCCGAAGTCTCCAAGAGACCCAGTACTTC. The chain has TRBV11-3 and TRBJ2-5; D not resolved. The V gene lost 5 bases and the J gene lost 1 base, with 8 bases spanning the gap. The CDR3 runs to 13 residues. The germline gives CDR1 SGHNT, CDR2 YENEEA.

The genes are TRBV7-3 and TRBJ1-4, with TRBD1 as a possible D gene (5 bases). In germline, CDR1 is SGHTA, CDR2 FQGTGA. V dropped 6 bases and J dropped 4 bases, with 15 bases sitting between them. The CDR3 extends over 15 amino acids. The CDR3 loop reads CASSWGDLNNEKLFF. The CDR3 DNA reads TGTGCCAGCAGTTGGGGGGACTTGAATAATGAAAAACTGTTTTTT.